Listed below are T cell receptor beta chains from one sample, sequenced in a study of early T cells in non-severe SARS-CoV-2 infection. TCRdb redid the calling of the 5' RACE reads with MiXCR, one entry per CDR3 protein. The sample comprises about 36,000 distinct CDR3 sequences, under 8% of which are singletons, and 20% to 25% rests with the top ten. The source was whole blood, collected at baseline. These receptors were taken from an adult who was a healthcare worker with PCR-confirmed SARS-CoV-2 infection or an uninfected control (not recorded which). Each CDR3 is given without its conserved first and last residue. Rows give clone size only sometimes, using once, few, many, or a class for an expanded clone.

v_gene	abundance	len	j_gene	CDR3aa
TRBV29-1	many	9	TRBJ1-2	SVGPERGYT
TRBV12-3/TRBV12-4	many	13	TRBJ1-2	ASSLAGGAGHGYT
TRBV6-1	many	13	TRBJ2-4	ASRESGRTKNIQY
TRBV4-1	once	14	TRBJ2-1	ASSQDPQVAYNEQF
TRBV7-2	.	14	TRBJ1-1	ASSPNRQGTDTEAF
TRBV18	many	12	TRBJ2-7	ASSPGRENYEQY
TRBV7-9	.	14	TRBJ2-7	ASSPNRDRGLHEQY
TRBV12-3/TRBV12-4	many	12	TRBJ2-5	ASSSGDWTETQY
TRBV7-2	.	12	TRBJ1-2	ASTAYSSDYGYT
TRBV14	many	13	TRBJ2-7	ASSQLQGKGDEQY
TRBV7-6	.	14	TRBJ2-1	ASSFRLAGGPREQF
TRBV20-1	many	11	TRBJ1-1	SARGDRSTEAF
TRBV5-6	.	16	TRBJ1-1	ASSFRWTGGKRWTEAF
TRBV6-2/TRBV6-3	many	13	TRBJ2-1	ASSPVSSVYNEQF
TRBV6-6	few	14	TRBJ2-2	ASSYGPAGNTGELF
TRBV10-3	few	12	TRBJ2-7	ATYPGTSGYEQH
TRBV27	many	12	TRBJ2-1	ASSGSGSLNEQF
TRBV7-9	many	10	TRBJ2-7	ASSLGWTEQY
TRBV6-5	.	12	TRBJ2-1	ASSTSGQGNEQF
TRBV3-1	many	13	TRBJ2-5	ASSQVFGRQETQY
TRBV6-2/TRBV6-3	.	12	TRBJ2-5	ACRYPGPGKTQY
TRBV28	.	12	TRBJ1-4	ASSFGGLGEKLF
TRBV6-5	.	12	TRBJ2-5	ASSSPRGAETQY
TRBV7-8	many	11	TRBJ2-7	ASSLESRYEQY
TRBV20-1	few	11	TRBJ2-2	SAKTAATGELF
TRBV20-1	few	13	TRBJ2-3	SAPNRAVRTDTQY
TRBV7-2	.	15	TRBJ2-2	ASSLVGRLAGPGELF
TRBV7-9	.	12	TRBJ2-3	ASSPGLAGDTQY
TRBV12-3/TRBV12-4	medium-sized	14	TRBJ2-1	ASTLSRKSSYNEQF
TRBV5-1	.	12	TRBJ2-7	ASSFLQQAYEQY
TRBV27	few	12	TRBJ1-4	ASSLRQGDEKLF
TRBV10-2	many	13	TRBJ1-5	ASLDSAGGEQPQH
TRBV12-3/TRBV12-4	many	13	TRBJ2-3	ASSPPIGTTDTQY
TRBV6-2/TRBV6-3	.	12	TRBJ1-1	AIYSSGRGAEAF
TRBV29-1	.	14	TRBJ2-3	SVGDRGHPRTDTQY
TRBV6-5	few	12	TRBJ1-2	ASSYGPQGAGYT
TRBV27	many	11	TRBJ1-5	ASRNRLHQPQH
TRBV7-9	few	10	TRBJ1-1	ASSLTATEAF
TRBV12-3/TRBV12-4	many	9	TRBJ2-1	ASSLHQEQF
TRBV28	many	14	TRBJ1-1	ASRETGGMSGTEAF
TRBV6-5	many	13	TRBJ2-6	ASRAQGSGANVLT
TRBV24-1	.	10	TRBJ2-7	ATSPVTYEQY
TRBV20-1	.	11	TRBJ2-7	SARKDRWREQY
TRBV9	few	15	TRBJ2-3	ASSVEGSSAPTDTQY
TRBV12-3/TRBV12-4	many	13	TRBJ2-1	ASNQRDRGYNEQF
TRBV12-3/TRBV12-4	many	14	TRBJ1-1	ASSPAWGKRNTEAF
TRBV15	many	12	TRBJ1-1	ATSSYRPGTEAF
TRBV6-5	few	11	TRBJ1-2	ASSGGTGFGYT
TRBV11-3	.	12	TRBJ2-3	ASSWTGSTDTQY
TRBV11-2	many	11	TRBJ1-1	ASSLGMDTEAF
TRBV24-1	many	11	TRBJ2-1	ATSRTGVSEQF
TRBV9	.	10	TRBJ2-1	ASSRQGTEQF
TRBV28	many	10	TRBJ2-7	ASSQQGYEQY